These 30 T cell receptor beta chains originate from one sample sequenced in a study of PD-L1 blockade in urothelial cancer. The time point denotes: peripheral blood 6 weeks after treatment start. Profiled with immunoSEQ multiplex PCR; TCRdb holds only in-frame clones, not every one. The sample contains about 36,000 clones, approximately 88% of which appear only once. This material consisted of PBMCs, taken around atezolizumab (anti-PD-L1) treatment. These receptors all come from a man aged 40-50 years with urothelial cancer.

V gene TRBV6-6 combines with J gene TRBJ1-5, with 11 bases lining up with TRBD1. Trimming removed 7 bases from V and 5 bases from J; junction bases left unmatched: 4. Germline CDR1 reads MNHNY; CDR2 reads SVGAGI (reference sequence). This CDR3 spans 14 amino acids. The CDR3 DNA is TGTGCCAGCATCTGGGGACAGGGGGATCAGCCCCAGCATTTT. The encoded protein is CASIWGQGDQPQHF.

The DNA of the CDR3 is TGTGCCAGTAGTATTCAGGGCTACAATGAGCAGTTCTTC. It is translated as CASSIQGYNEQFF. This sequence joins TRBV19 and TRBJ2-1; weak D call: TRBD1 (5 bases). In germline, CDR1 is LNHDA, CDR2 SQIVND (reference sequence). V lost 3 bases and J 3 bases, leaving 6 bases between the germline ends. The CDR3 sequence is 13 residues long.

The chain couples TRBV19 to TRBJ2-2; D is unresolved. Germline V gene lookup returns CDR1 LNHDA and CDR2 SQIVND (reference sequence). The V end lost 5 bases, the J end lost 4 bases, and 17 bases lay between the germline ends. CDR3 size: 16 residues. DNA of the CDR3: TGTGCCAGTAGTGATATAAGGCGGCAGAGCACCGGGGAGCTGTTTTTT. Its translation is CASSDIRRQSTGELFF.

The rearrangement uses TRBV27 and TRBJ2-1; 10 nucleotides match TRBD2. The CDR3 covers 18 residues. Germline-derived CDR1 and CDR2 are MNHEY and SMNVEV (reference sequence). The V and J ends lost 2 bases and 8 bases, in that order; junction bases with no gene match: 15. CDR3 sequence (DNA): TGTGCCAGCAGTTTAAAGCGGGAGGGCCAGAGGGGTAACGATGAGCAGTTCTTC. Translation gives CASSLKREGQRGNDEQFF.

The chain uses TRBV28 and TRBJ1-5, with 7 bases lining up with TRBD1. This CDR3 has 13 residues. Per the germline V gene, CDR1 is MDHEN and CDR2 is SYDVKM. Trimming at V came to 5 bases and at J to 5 bases, leaving 3 bases not matched to a gene. The CDR3 spells CASSLTGDQPQHF. In DNA form, the CDR3 reads TGTGCCAGCAGTCTTACAGGGGATCAGCCCCAGCATTTT.

This rearrangement joins TRBV28 to TRBJ2-5, with TRBD2 matching over 16 bases. With 2 bases clipped from V and 5 bases from J, the junction kept 8 bases outside the gene matches. This CDR3 comprises 18 residues. Germline lookup yields CDR1 MDHEN and CDR2 SYDVKM. The CDR3 bases are TGTGCCAGCAGTTTACCGGGACTAGCGGGAGGGCCCGGGGAGACCCAGTACTTC. Translation gives CASSLPGLAGGPGETQYF.

The J gene is TRBJ2-3, the V gene TRBV28, with D possibly matching TRBD2 (5 bases). Trimming stripped 8 bases from V and 6 bases from J, with 12 bases between. The germline V gene encodes CDR1 MDHEN and CDR2 SYDVKM. The CDR3 sequence is 12 residues long. For the CDR3, the DNA is TGTGCCAGCGGAAGAAGAGGGGATACGCAGTATTTT. Translated: CASGRRGDTQYF.

V usage is TRBV15 and J usage is TRBJ2-7, with 12 bases identical to TRBD2. The CDR3 has 13 residues. After removal of 11 bases from V and 3 bases from J, the junction contained 5 bases not matched to a gene. Germline loops: CDR1 LNHNV, CDR2 YYDKDF (reference sequence). CDR3 amino acids: CAPSLAGGYEQYF. The CDR3, as DNA: TGTGCCCCCTCACTAGCGGGGGGCTACGAGCAGTACTTC.

The CDR3: CSALQVTEQFF. The CDR3 DNA reads TGCAGTGCTTTACAGGTGACTGAGCAGTTCTTC. J is TRBJ2-1 and V is TRBV20-1, with a tentative D call TRBD1 (5 bases). The V gene's germline CDR1 is DFQATT and CDR2 SNEGSKA (reference sequence). The ends were cut back, 5 bases at V and 9 bases at J, with 11 bases in the middle. There are 11 residues in the CDR3.

The J gene is TRBJ1-4, the V gene TRBV30; D perhaps matches TRBD1 (6 bases). V was pared by 0 bases and J by 0 bases, with 23 bases between. This CDR3 is 20 amino acids long. Germline V gene data show CDR1 as GTSNPN and CDR2 as SVGIG (reference sequence). This CDR3 is CAWSVPPWGRRGSTNEKLFF. Written as DNA, the CDR3 is TGTGCCTGGAGTGTACCCCCGTGGGGGCGTAGGGGCTCAACTAATGAAAAACTGTTTTTT.

The chain has TRBV30 and TRBJ1-2; the D gene is possibly TRBD1 (6 bases). Trimming pared 1 base from V and 5 bases from J, leaving 23 bases between. The CDR3 totals 17 residues. In germline, CDR1 is GTSNPN, CDR2 SVGIG (reference sequence). Here the CDR3 reads CAWSGGQIQGLAYGYTF. The CDR3 nucleotides read TGTGCCTGGAGTGGGGGCCAAATTCAGGGGCTCGCGTATGGCTACACCTTC.

V is TRBV29-1 and J is TRBJ2-5, with D possibly matching TRBD2 (5 bases). The germline V and J ends were trimmed by 6 bases and 1 base, with 15 bases remaining between them. Germline CDR1 reads SQVTM; CDR2 reads ANQGSEA. The CDR3 consists of 14 residues. This CDR3 reads CSVEVRRPQETQYF. CDR3 in DNA: TGCAGCGTGGAGGTCCGGAGGCCCCAAGAGACCCAGTACTTC.

V and J are TRBV7-6 and TRBJ1-1, with 9 positions matching TRBD1. CDR1 and CDR2 from the germline V gene are SGHVS and FNYEAQ. This CDR3 spans 16 amino acids. V was pared by 2 bases and J by 5 bases, with 9 bases of the junction left unmatched. As DNA, the CDR3 is TGTGCCAGCAGCTTATCGCCGGGACAGGGTTGGACTGAAGCTTTCTTT. This sequence encodes CASSLSPGQGWTEAFF.

This clone showed up just once. The V and J genes are TRBV10-3 and TRBJ2-3; 8 nucleotides align to TRBD2. The V and J ends lost 11 bases and 5 bases, in that order; junction bases with no gene match: 9. Germline-derived CDR1 and CDR2 are ENHRY and SYGVKD. CDR3 size: 13 residues. The CDR3 loop reads CAFGAGGRDTQYF. As DNA, the CDR3 is TGTGCCTTCGGTGCGGGAGGTCGAGATACGCAGTATTTT.

The chain employs TRBV27 and TRBJ1-1, with D uncertain. CDR1 and CDR2 from the germline V gene are MNHEY and SMNVEV (reference sequence). The CDR3 totals 13 residues. Trimming cost V 1 base and J 1 base, with 4 bases left between them. The CDR3, as DNA: TGTGCCAGCAGTTTATTCAGGAACACTGAAGCTTTCTTT. It specifies CASSLFRNTEAFF.

This chain joins TRBV6-5 and TRBJ1-1, with D possibly being TRBD1 (6 bases). CDR1 and CDR2 (germline): MNHEY, SVGAGI. The CDR3 sequence is 14 residues long. Trimming shortened V by 6 bases and J by 4 bases, and 15 bases separated the two germline ends. Written as DNA, the CDR3 is TGTGCCAGCAGAGGCCGGGACACCCTCACTGAAGCTTTCTTT. As protein: CASRGRDTLTEAFF.

There are a few counts of this clone. V gene TRBV27 combines with J gene TRBJ2-7; D not resolved. Germline V gene data show CDR1 as MNHEY and CDR2 as SMNVEV (reference sequence). The CDR3 length is 12 residues. The V gene lost 3 bases and the J gene lost 3 bases, with 6 bases spanning the gap. The CDR3 is CASSFEFYEQYF. The CDR3 bases are TGTGCCAGCAGTTTTGAGTTCTACGAGCAGTACTTC.

V and J are TRBV4-2 and TRBJ1-1; D is ambiguous. Trimming removed 3 bases at V and 8 bases at J, with 10 bases between. The CDR3 contains 12 residues. Germline-derived CDR1 and CDR2 are LGHNA and YNFKEQ. CDR3 nucleotide sequence: TGTGCCAGCAGCCAGGTAAACAGAGAAGCTTTCTTT. This translates into CASSQVNREAFF.

The CDR3 protein is CASSGRTGETGELFF. For the CDR3, the DNA is TGTGCCAGCAGTGGTAGAACAGGGGAGACCGGGGAGCTGTTTTTT. This chain uses TRBV6-1 with TRBJ2-2; 7 positions agree with TRBD1. Losses at the gene ends were 4 bases for V and 5 bases for J; bases not matched to a gene: 7. The germline CDR1 and CDR2 sequences are MNHNS and SASEGT. The CDR3 sequence is 15 residues long.

The J gene is TRBJ1-1, the V gene TRBV6-1, with D possibly being TRBD1 (5 bases). Germline CDR1 MNHNS, CDR2 SASEGT. The CDR3 runs 15 residues. V dropped 4 bases and J dropped 1 base, with 13 bases sitting between them. For the CDR3, the DNA is TGTGCCAGCAGTGTCATGACTCAGGGGAACACTGAAGCTTTCTTT. Its protein is CASSVMTQGNTEAFF.

This sequence joins TRBV18 and TRBJ2-7; no reliable D call. This CDR3 has 13 residues. Germline loops: CDR1 KGHSH, CDR2 LQKENI. Trimming removed 3 bases at V and 4 bases at J, with 10 bases between. The CDR3 nucleotides read TGTGCCAGCTCACCCACAGTCAATTACGAGCAGTACTTC. Translated: CASSPTVNYEQYF.

V gene TRBV28 combines with J gene TRBJ2-7; D uncertain. Deletions cut 3 bases from V and 2 bases from J, with 5 bases between. Germline V gives CDR1 MDHEN, CDR2 SYDVKM. This CDR3 region has 12 residues. The CDR3 DNA reads as TGTGCCAGCAGTTTTGCGGCCTACGAGCAGTACTTC. Translating gives CASSFAAYEQYF.

The genes are TRBV28 and TRBJ2-1; 11 bases map to TRBD2. CDR3 length equals 14 residues. In germline, CDR1 is MDHEN, CDR2 SYDVKM. The V segment lost 7 bases and the J segment 9 bases; nucleotides outside the gene matches: 8. The CDR3: CASTFFLAGGEQFF. The CDR3 DNA follows: TGTGCCAGCACCTTCTTCCTAGCGGGGGGTGAGCAGTTCTTC.

This sequence joins TRBV6-5 and TRBJ2-7; TRBD1 aligns across 7 bases. Per the germline V gene, CDR1 is MNHEY and CDR2 is SVGAGI. Trimming removed 5 bases from V and 12 bases from J; junction bases left unmatched: 7. This CDR3 is built from 11 residues. CDR3 in amino acids: CASSRDSRMYF. The CDR3 region has the DNA TGTGCCAGCAGTAGGGACAGCCGGATGTACTTC.

V is TRBV5-6 and J is TRBJ2-7; a weak D match, TRBD1 (6 bases). CDR1 and CDR2 from the germline V gene are SGHDT and YYEEEE. V was pared by 4 bases and J by 7 bases, with 18 bases between. This CDR3 is 14 amino acids long. The CDR3 spells CASSGGPGGEEQYF. CDR3 nucleotide sequence: TGTGCCAGCAGCGGGGGCCCCGGAGGAGAAGAGCAGTACTTC. The whole variable domain, remainder taken from reference TRBV5-6 and TRBJ2-7, is DAGVTQSPTHLIKTRGQQVTLRCSPKSGHDTVSWYQQALGQGPQFIFQYYEEEERQRGNFPDRFSGHQFPNYSSELNVNALLLGDSALYLCASSGGPGGEEQYFGPGTRLTVT.

The V gene is TRBV28, the J gene TRBJ2-1; the match to TRBD2 covers 8 bases. With 5 bases clipped from V and 4 bases from J, the junction kept 4 bases outside the gene matches. The CDR3 length is 14 residues. Germline loops: CDR1 MDHEN, CDR2 SYDVKM. CDR3 in amino acids: CASSPGGKYNEQFF. The DNA of the CDR3 is TGTGCCAGCAGTCCGGGAGGGAAATACAATGAGCAGTTCTTC.

CDR3 amino acids: CASSIVGLSSSNEQFF. In DNA, the CDR3 is TGTGCCAGTAGTATAGTGGGACTATCATCATCCAATGAGCAGTTCTTC. This sequence joins TRBV19 and TRBJ2-1, with 7 bases lining up with TRBD2. V lost 1 base, J lost 6 bases, and 9 bases stayed unmatched. The germline gives CDR1 LNHDA, CDR2 SQIVND (reference sequence). There are 16 residues in the CDR3. Full variable domain (remainder filled in from reference TRBV19 and TRBJ2-1): DGGITQSPKYLFRKEGQNVTLSCEQNLNHDAMYWYRQDPGQGLRLIYYSQIVNDFQKGDIAEGYSVSREKKESFPLTVTSAQKNPTAFYLCASSIVGLSSSNEQFFGPGTRLTVL.

J is TRBJ2-4 and V is TRBV28; 9 positions agree with TRBD1. Germline CDR1 MDHEN, CDR2 SYDVKM. V shed 5 bases and J 1 base; nucleotides not matched to a gene: 12. This CDR3 has 18 amino acids. The CDR3 DNA sequence: TGTGCCAGCAGTGGCCGGGACAGGGACCTCACTGCCAAAAACATTCAGTACTTC. The encoded protein is CASSGRDRDLTAKNIQYF.

This chain links TRBV27 with TRBJ2-7; a possible D gene is TRBD2 (5 bases). CDR3 length: 15 residues. Germline V gene data show CDR1 as MNHEY and CDR2 as SMNVEV (reference sequence). The V end was cut by 6 bases, the J end by 3 bases, with 18 bases between. CDR3 residues: CASRLLRTGNYEQYF. The CDR3 DNA reads TGTGCCAGCAGACTCCTTCGGACTGGGAACTACGAGCAGTACTTC.

The chain combines TRBV7-3 with TRBJ1-1, with 9 positions matching TRBD1. J lost 4 bases, V lost 7 bases, and 13 bases had no gene match. Looked up from germline, CDR1 is SGHTA and CDR2 is FQGTGA. This CDR3 is 16 amino acids long. Here the CDR3 reads CASTSSLDRGLTEAFF. The CDR3 nucleotides are TGTGCCAGCACTTCTAGTCTGGACAGGGGCCTCACTGAAGCTTTCTTT.